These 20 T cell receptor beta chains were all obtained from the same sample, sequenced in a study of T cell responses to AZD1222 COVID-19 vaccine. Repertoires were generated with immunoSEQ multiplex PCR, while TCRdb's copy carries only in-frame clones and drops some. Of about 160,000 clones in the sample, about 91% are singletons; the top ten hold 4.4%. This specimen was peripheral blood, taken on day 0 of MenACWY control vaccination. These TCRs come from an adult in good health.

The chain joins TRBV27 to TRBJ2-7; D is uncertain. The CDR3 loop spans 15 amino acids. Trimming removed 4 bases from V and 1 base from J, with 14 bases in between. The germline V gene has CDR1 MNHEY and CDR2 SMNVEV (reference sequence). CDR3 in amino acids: CASSSTKIPSYEQYF. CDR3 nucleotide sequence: TGTGCCAGCAGTTCCACGAAAATACCATCCTACGAGCAGTACTTC.

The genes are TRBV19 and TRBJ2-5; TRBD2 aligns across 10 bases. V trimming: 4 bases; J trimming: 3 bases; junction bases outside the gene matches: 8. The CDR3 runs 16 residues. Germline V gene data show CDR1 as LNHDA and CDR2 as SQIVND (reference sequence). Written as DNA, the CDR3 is TGTGCCAGTAGTACCAGGGTAGCGGGAGGAAAAGAGACCCAGTACTTC. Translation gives CASSTRVAGGKETQYF.

The CDR3 coding sequence is TGCGCCAGCAGCTTCGGGACAGCTAATGAAAAACTGTTTTTT. Translating it yields CASSFGTANEKLFF. The J gene is TRBJ1-4, the V gene TRBV5-1, with 7 nucleotides matching TRBD1. Germline V gene lookup returns CDR1 SGHRS and CDR2 YFSETQ. The trim removed 2 bases at V and 3 bases at J, leaving 1 base unmatched. This CDR3 comprises 14 residues.

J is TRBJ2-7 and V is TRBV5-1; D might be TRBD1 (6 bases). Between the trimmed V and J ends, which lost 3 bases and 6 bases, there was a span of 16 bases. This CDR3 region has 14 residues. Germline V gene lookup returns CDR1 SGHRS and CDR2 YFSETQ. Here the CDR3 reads CASSSGVRESEQYF. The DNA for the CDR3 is TGCGCCAGCAGCTCAGGGGTACGAGAGAGCGAGCAGTACTTC.

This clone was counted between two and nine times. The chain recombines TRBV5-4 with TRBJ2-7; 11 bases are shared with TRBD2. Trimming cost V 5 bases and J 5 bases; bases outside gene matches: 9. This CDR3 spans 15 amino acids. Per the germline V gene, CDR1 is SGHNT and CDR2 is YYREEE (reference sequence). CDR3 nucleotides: TGTGCCAGCAGTTCTAGCGGGAGGCCAATCAACGAGCAGTACTTC. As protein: CASSSSGRPINEQYF.

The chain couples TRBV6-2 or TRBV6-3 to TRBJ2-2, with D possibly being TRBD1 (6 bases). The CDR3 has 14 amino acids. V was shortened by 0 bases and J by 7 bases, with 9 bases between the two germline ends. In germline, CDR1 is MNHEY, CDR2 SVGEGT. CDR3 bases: TGTGCCAGCAGTTACTCGGGGACAAACGGGGAGCTGTTTTTT. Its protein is CASSYSGTNGELFF.

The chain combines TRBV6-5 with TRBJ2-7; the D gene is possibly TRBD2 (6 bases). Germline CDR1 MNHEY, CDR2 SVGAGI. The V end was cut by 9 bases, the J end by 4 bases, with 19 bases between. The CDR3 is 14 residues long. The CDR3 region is CASRASVPPYEQYF. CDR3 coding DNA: TGTGCCAGTCGAGCTAGCGTCCCACCTTACGAGCAGTACTTC.

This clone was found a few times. CDR3 bases: TGTGCCTGGACTACTGGGACTGGAAACACCATATATTTT. Its translation is CAWTTGTGNTIYF. The V gene is TRBV30, the J gene TRBJ1-3; unclear D gene. Germline CDR1 GTSNPN, CDR2 SVGIG (reference sequence). The V and J ends lost 4 bases and 2 bases respectively, with 9 bases between them. The CDR3 length is 13 residues.

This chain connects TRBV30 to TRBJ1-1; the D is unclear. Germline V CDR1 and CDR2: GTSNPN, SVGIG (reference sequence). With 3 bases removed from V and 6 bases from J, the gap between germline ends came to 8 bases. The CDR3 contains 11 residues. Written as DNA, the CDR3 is TGTGCCTGGAGCCCCGGACCTGAAGCTTTCTTT. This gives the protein CAWSPGPEAFF.

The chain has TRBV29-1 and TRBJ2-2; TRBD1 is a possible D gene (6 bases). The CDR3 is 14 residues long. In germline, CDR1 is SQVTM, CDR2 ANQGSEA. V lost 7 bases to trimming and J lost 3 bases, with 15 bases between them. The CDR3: CSASGDTYTGELFF. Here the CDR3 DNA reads TGCAGCGCCTCCGGGGACACCTACACCGGGGAGCTGTTTTTT.

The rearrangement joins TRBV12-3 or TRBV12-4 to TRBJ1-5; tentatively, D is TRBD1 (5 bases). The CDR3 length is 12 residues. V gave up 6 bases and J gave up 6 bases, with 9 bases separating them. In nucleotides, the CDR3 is TGTGCCAGCAGGGAAGGGGCTCAGCCCCAGCATTTT. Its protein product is CASREGAQPQHF.

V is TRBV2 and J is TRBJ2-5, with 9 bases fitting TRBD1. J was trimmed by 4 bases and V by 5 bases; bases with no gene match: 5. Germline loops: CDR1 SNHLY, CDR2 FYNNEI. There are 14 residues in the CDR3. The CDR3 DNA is TGTGCCAGCAGTCCGGACAGGGGAGCAGAGACCCAGTACTTC. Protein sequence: CASSPDRGAETQYF.

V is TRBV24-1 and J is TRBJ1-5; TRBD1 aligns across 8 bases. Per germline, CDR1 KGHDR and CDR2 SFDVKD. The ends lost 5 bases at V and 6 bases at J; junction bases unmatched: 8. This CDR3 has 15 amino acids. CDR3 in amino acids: CATSGGQGEVQPQHF. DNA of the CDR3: TGTGCCACCAGTGGCGGACAGGGTGAGGTTCAGCCCCAGCATTTT.

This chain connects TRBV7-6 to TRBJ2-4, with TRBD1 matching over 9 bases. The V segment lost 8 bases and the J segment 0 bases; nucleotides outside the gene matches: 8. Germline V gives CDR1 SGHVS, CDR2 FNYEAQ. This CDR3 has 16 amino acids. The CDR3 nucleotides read TGTGCCAGCGGACCCATACAGGGGGCAGCCAAAAACATTCAGTACTTC. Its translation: CASGPIQGAAKNIQYF.

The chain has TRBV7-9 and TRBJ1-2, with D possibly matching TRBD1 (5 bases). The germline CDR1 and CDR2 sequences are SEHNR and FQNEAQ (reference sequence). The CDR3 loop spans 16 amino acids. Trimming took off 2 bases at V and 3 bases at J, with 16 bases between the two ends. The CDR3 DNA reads TGTGCCAGCAGCTTACCCCGAGAGAGGGGAGACTATGGCTACACCTTC. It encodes CASSLPRERGDYGYTF.

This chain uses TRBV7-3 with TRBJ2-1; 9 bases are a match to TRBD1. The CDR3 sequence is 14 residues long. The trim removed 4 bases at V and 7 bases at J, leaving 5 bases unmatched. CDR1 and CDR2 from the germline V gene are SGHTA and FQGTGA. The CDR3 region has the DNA TGTGCCAGCAGCTCCAGGACAGGGGTAAATGAGCAGTTCTTC. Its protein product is CASSSRTGVNEQFF.

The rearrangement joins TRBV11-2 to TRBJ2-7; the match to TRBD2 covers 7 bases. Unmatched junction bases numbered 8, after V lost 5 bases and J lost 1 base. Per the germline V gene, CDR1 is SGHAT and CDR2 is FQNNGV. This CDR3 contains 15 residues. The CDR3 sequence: CASSHRLATSYEQYF. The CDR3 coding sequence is TGTGCCAGCAGCCACCGACTAGCAACGTCCTACGAGCAGTACTTC.

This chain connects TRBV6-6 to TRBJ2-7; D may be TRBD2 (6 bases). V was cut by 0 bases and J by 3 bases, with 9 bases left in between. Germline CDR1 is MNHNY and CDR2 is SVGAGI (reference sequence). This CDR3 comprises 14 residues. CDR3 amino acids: CASSYSGGNYEQYF. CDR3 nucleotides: TGTGCCAGCAGTTACTCCGGCGGGAACTACGAGCAGTACTTC.

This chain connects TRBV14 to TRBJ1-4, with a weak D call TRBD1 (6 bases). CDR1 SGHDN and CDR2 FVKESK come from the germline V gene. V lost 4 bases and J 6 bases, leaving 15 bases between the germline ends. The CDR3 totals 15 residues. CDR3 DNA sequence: TGTGCCAGCAGCCTCCGTCCAGGGGTTTATGAAAAACTGTTTTTT. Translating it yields CASSLRPGVYEKLFF.

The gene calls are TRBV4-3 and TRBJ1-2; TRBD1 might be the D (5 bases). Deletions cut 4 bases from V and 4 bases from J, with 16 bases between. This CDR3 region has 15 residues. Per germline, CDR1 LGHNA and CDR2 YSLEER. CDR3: CASSPGTPLFYGYTF. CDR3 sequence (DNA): TGCGCCAGCAGCCCCGGGACGCCGCTATTCTATGGCTACACCTTC.